These 25 T cell receptor beta chains share one sample of origin, sequenced in a study of CD8 T cells in Susac syndrome. With random hexamers, reverse transcription was performed on about 0.5 to 1 ug of RNA. TCRdb fed the immunoSEQ multiplex PCR reads into MiXCR, producing one record per CDR3 protein. The sample has some 94,000 distinct CDR3 sequences, about 93% seen once. The sequencing input was CD4+ T cells from PBMCs. Receptor source: a human donor with Susac syndrome.

This chain links TRBV20-1 with TRBJ2-5; 10 positions match TRBD2. CDR1 is DFQATT and CDR2 is SNEGSKA in the germline V gene (reference sequence). Trimming removed 5 bases from V and 5 bases from J; junction bases left unmatched: 2. The CDR3 length is 12 residues. CDR3 coding DNA: TGCAGTGCTGGGGGACTAGCGGAGACCCAGTACTTC. This gives the protein CSAGGLAETQYF.

The chain joins TRBV6-2 or TRBV6-3 to TRBJ1-1; TRBD1 is a possible D gene (5 bases). The CDR3 has 14 residues. CDR1 MNHEY and CDR2 SVGEGT come from the germline V gene. V dropped 5 bases and J dropped 0 bases, with 10 bases sitting between them. The CDR3 DNA reads TGTGCCAGCAGTAGACAGATCTTGAACACTGAAGCTTTCTTT. It is translated as CASSRQILNTEAFF.

This chain connects TRBV2 to TRBJ1-1; D uncertain. The CDR3 is 13 amino acids. Germline values: CDR1 SNHLY, CDR2 FYNNEI. V was shortened by 4 bases and J by 0 bases, with 6 bases between the two germline ends. This chain's CDR3 is CASSVRMNTEAFF. The DNA for the CDR3 is TGTGCCAGCAGTGTGAGGATGAACACTGAAGCTTTCTTT.

The chain is built from TRBV20-1 and TRBJ1-6, with 12 nucleotides matching TRBD1. V was pared by 0 bases and J by 6 bases, with 9 bases of the junction left unmatched. The CDR3 loop spans 18 amino acids. Germline V lookup: CDR1 DFQATT, CDR2 SNEGSKA (reference sequence). The CDR3 sequence: CSAREGDRGLVGNSPLHF. The CDR3 bases are TGCAGTGCTAGAGAGGGGGACAGGGGGCTAGTCGGTAATTCACCCCTCCACTTT.

This clonotype appeared once. This chain connects TRBV2 to TRBJ2-7; D possibly corresponds to TRBD1 (5 bases). Germline-derived CDR1 and CDR2 are SNHLY and FYNNEI. This CDR3 is built from 13 residues. Trimming pared 8 bases from V and 7 bases from J, leaving 18 bases between. CDR3 protein: CASGAGDPGEQYF. For the CDR3, the DNA is TGTGCCAGCGGGGCCGGCGATCCTGGAGAGCAGTACTTC.

The V gene is TRBV6-6, the J gene TRBJ1-6; D remains ambiguous. This CDR3 region has 16 residues. V was clipped by 0 bases and J by 5 bases, with 11 bases between them. The germline V gene has CDR1 MNHNY and CDR2 SVGAGI (reference sequence). The CDR3 coding sequence is TGTGCCAGCAGTTACTCCGGGGTCAGAAATAATTCACCCCTCCACTTT. Translating it yields CASSYSGVRNNSPLHF.

The chain uses TRBV10-3 and TRBJ1-6, with a possible D match to TRBD1 (6 bases). Trimming stripped 6 bases from V and 7 bases from J, with 10 bases between. CDR1 is ENHRY, CDR2 SYGVKD, per germline. CDR3 length: 13 amino acids. This chain's CDR3 is CAIRDSANSPLHF. The CDR3 DNA follows: TGTGCCATCAGGGACAGTGCGAATTCACCCCTCCACTTT.

The V gene is TRBV6-5, the J gene TRBJ1-6; D gene unclear. The CDR3 contains 12 residues. Germline loops: CDR1 MNHEY, CDR2 SVGAGI. The ends were cut back, 8 bases at V and 7 bases at J, with 9 bases in the middle. For the CDR3, the DNA is TGTGCCAGCGGATTTCCCAATTCACCCCTCCACTTT. Residues: CASGFPNSPLHF.

The chain carries TRBV29-1 and TRBJ2-7; 11 bases map to TRBD1. CDR1 and CDR2 from the germline V gene are SQVTM and ANQGSEA. The CDR3 is 13 amino acids. Trimming cost V 6 bases and J 4 bases; bases outside gene matches: 5. CDR3: CSVGTGGTYEQYF. The CDR3, as DNA: TGCAGCGTCGGGACAGGGGGGACGTACGAGCAGTACTTC.

This chain links TRBV7-2 with TRBJ2-2; TRBD2 matches 7 bases. This CDR3 has 14 amino acids. Per the germline V gene, CDR1 is SGHTA and CDR2 is FQGNSA. Germline trimming cut 5 bases from V and 1 base from J; bases unmatched to any gene: 1. The CDR3 is CASSPGGNTGELFF. CDR3 DNA: TGTGCCAGCAGCCCGGGGGGGAACACCGGGGAGCTGTTTTTT. Drawing the rest from reference TRBV7-2 and TRBJ2-2, the complete variable domain is GAGVSQSPSNKVTEKGKDVELRCDPISGHTALYWYRQSLGQGLEFLIYFQGNSAPDKSGLPSDRFSAERTGGSVSTLTIQRTQQEDSAVYLCASSPGGNTGELFFGEGSRLTVL.

The chain links TRBV20-1 to TRBJ2-2; D unresolved. CDR1 is DFQATT, CDR2 SNEGSKA, per germline (reference sequence). V lost 3 bases, J lost 2 bases, and 13 bases lay in between. CDR3 length: 15 residues. The CDR3 region is CSARHIQSNTGELFF. CDR3 coding DNA: TGCAGTGCTAGGCACATTCAGTCTAACACCGGGGAGCTGTTTTTT.

This rearrangement joins TRBV5-1 to TRBJ2-5, with D hard to call. Trimming shortened V by 0 bases and J by 0 bases, and 3 bases separated the two germline ends. The CDR3 sequence is 13 residues long. CDR1 SGHRS and CDR2 YFSETQ come from the germline V gene. The CDR3 here is CASSLDHQETQYF. The DNA of the CDR3 is TGCGCCAGCAGCTTGGATCACCAAGAGACCCAGTACTTC.

This chain uses TRBV12-3 or TRBV12-4 with TRBJ1-2; unclear D gene. Trimming removed 6 bases at V and 4 bases at J, with 9 bases between. CDR3 size: 12 residues. This CDR3 is CASSPEGYGYTF. Written as DNA, the CDR3 is TGTGCCAGCAGCCCGGAGGGCTATGGCTACACCTTC.

CDR3 in DNA: TGCAGTGCCATAGAGGAAAAGGGCAATCAGCCCCAGCATTTT. Amino acid sequence: CSAIEEKGNQPQHF. This chain connects TRBV20-1 to TRBJ1-5, with no clear D. CDR3 length: 14 amino acids. Germline CDR1 reads DFQATT; CDR2 reads SNEGSKA (reference sequence). Trimming shortened V by 6 bases and J by 2 bases, and 14 bases separated the two germline ends.

The chain couples TRBV6-2 or TRBV6-3 to TRBJ2-2; no clear D gene. The CDR3 sequence is 12 residues long. The germline CDR1 and CDR2 sequences are MNHEY and SVGEGT. Trimming pared 7 bases from V and 4 bases from J, leaving 7 bases between. This CDR3 reads CASKESTGELFF. The CDR3 coding sequence is TGTGCCAGCAAGGAGAGCACCGGGGAGCTGTTTTTT.

This chain links TRBV29-1 with TRBJ2-3; 9 bases are shared with TRBD2. CDR3 size: 13 residues. Germline V gene sequence: CDR1 SQVTM, CDR2 ANQGSEA. Germline trimming cut 7 bases from V and 1 base from J; bases unmatched to any gene: 3. The CDR3 sequence is CSGVAGGTDTQYF. The CDR3 nucleotides read TGCAGCGGAGTAGCGGGGGGCACAGATACGCAGTATTTT.

The chain employs TRBV7-9 and TRBJ1-1, with a possible D match to TRBD1 (5 bases). V gave up 5 bases and J gave up 1 base, with 11 bases separating them. Germline assignment: CDR1 SEHNR and CDR2 FQNEAQ (reference sequence). CDR3 length: 14 residues. The CDR3 sequence: CASSPQTGNTEAFF. As DNA, the CDR3 is TGTGCCAGCAGCCCACAAACAGGGAACACTGAAGCTTTCTTT.

J is TRBJ1-2 and V is TRBV30; D is ambiguous. CDR3 length equals 17 residues. Per germline, CDR1 GTSNPN and CDR2 SVGIG (reference sequence). V lost 0 bases and J lost 0, with 17 bases in between. DNA for the CDR3: TGTGCCTGGAGTGTTACCGTGCGCAGGATAACTAACTATGGCTACACCTTC. Translation gives CAWSVTVRRITNYGYTF.

This chain joins TRBV28 and TRBJ2-7; a possible D gene is TRBD1 (6 bases). The germline V gene has CDR1 MDHEN and CDR2 SYDVKM. This CDR3 has 14 amino acids. V shed 5 bases and J shed 0 bases, with 11 bases lying between them. DNA for the CDR3: TGTGCCAGCAGTCAGGGGTCCTTCTCCTACGAGCAGTACTTC. It translates to CASSQGSFSYEQYF.

Comments on this clonotype: One end of the junction does not line up with germline, which may come from a read error. This CDR3 is CASSGAGESQYF. DNA for the CDR3: TGTGCCAGCAGTGGCGCAGGGGAGAGCCAGTACTTC. The chain carries TRBV3-1 and TRBJ2-5; TRBD1 might be the D (6 bases). The CDR3 totals 12 residues. Per germline, CDR1 LGHDT and CDR2 YNNKEL (reference sequence).

The rearrangement joins TRBV9 to TRBJ1-3; a possible D gene is TRBD1 (5 bases). The CDR3 is 16 residues long. In germline, CDR1 is SGDLS, CDR2 YYNGEE. V lost 3 bases and J lost 0, with 13 bases in between. The CDR3 reads CASSAPTDPSGNTIYF. In DNA form, the CDR3 reads TGTGCCAGCAGCGCCCCGACAGACCCCTCTGGAAACACCATATATTTT.

The chain recombines TRBV6-5 with TRBJ2-2; 7 bases match TRBD2. With 2 bases clipped from V and 2 bases from J, the junction kept 2 bases outside the gene matches. The CDR3 is 15 residues long. CDR1 MNHEY and CDR2 SVGAGI come from the germline V gene. The CDR3, as DNA: TGTGCCAGCAGTTACGGGGGGGACAACACCGGGGAGCTGTTTTTT. Translating gives CASSYGGDNTGELFF.

The chain couples TRBV12-3 or TRBV12-4 to TRBJ2-1; 12 nucleotides agree with TRBD2. The CDR3 totals 17 residues. The trim removed 4 bases at V and 4 bases at J, leaving 8 bases unmatched. The CDR3 region is CASSSWTSGDQYNEQFF. The CDR3 nucleotides read TGTGCCAGCAGTTCCTGGACTAGCGGGGACCAATACAATGAGCAGTTCTTC.

This sequence joins TRBV18 and TRBJ1-1, with D possibly matching TRBD1 (5 bases). The CDR3 consists of 13 residues. The germline V gene has CDR1 KGHSH and CDR2 LQKENI. V lost 3 bases and J 5 bases, leaving 10 bases between the germline ends. The CDR3 DNA reads TGTGCCAGCTCACCCGAGGGGATTACTGAAGCTTTCTTT. Translation: CASSPEGITEAFF.

V and J are TRBV5-1 and TRBJ2-4, with D uncertain. Germline-derived CDR1 and CDR2 are SGHRS and YFSETQ. V lost 4 bases and J lost 6, with 14 bases in between. The CDR3 is made up of 14 amino acids. The DNA for the CDR3 is TGCGCCAGCAGCGCCGGACCCGGCGGAAACATTCAGTACTTC. It specifies CASSAGPGGNIQYF. Based on the CDR3 plus reference TRBV5-1 and TRBJ2-4, the full variable domain is KAGVTQTPRYLIKTRGQQVTLSCSPISGHRSVSWYQQTPGQGLQFLFEYFSETQRNKGNFPGRFSGRQFSNSRSEMNVSTLELGDSALYLCASSAGPGGNIQYFGAGTRLSVL.